This TCR beta chain emerged from a study of T cell responses to AZD1222 COVID-19 vaccine. General observations from the study: None of the repertoires were sampled until the peak T cell response had passed. Per reports, nearly half of all spike-specific TCRs target regions that are unmutated in variants. Spike was spanned by vaccine-associated CD4 TCRs, with dominance at 160-218 and 743-854.

For this clone: As yet, its antigen is unknown.

The protocol was immunoSEQ multiplex PCR, while the TCRdb copy is restricted to in-frame clones and leaves out a portion. The sample shows some 110,000 clones, about 88% of them seen only once. Sequencing used peripheral blood, obtained on day 0 of AZD1222 vaccination. This clonotype originated in an adult in good health.

The CDR3 DNA is TGTGCCAGCAGTTTAAACAGGGCTTCCTACGAGCAGTACTTC. This sequence encodes CASSLNRASYEQYF. The chain joins TRBV27 to TRBJ2-7, with D possibly TRBD1 on 6 matching bases. CDR3 size: 14 residues. CDR1 is MNHEY and CDR2 is SMNVEV in the germline V gene (reference sequence). Trimming pared 2 bases from V and 1 base from J, leaving 9 bases between.